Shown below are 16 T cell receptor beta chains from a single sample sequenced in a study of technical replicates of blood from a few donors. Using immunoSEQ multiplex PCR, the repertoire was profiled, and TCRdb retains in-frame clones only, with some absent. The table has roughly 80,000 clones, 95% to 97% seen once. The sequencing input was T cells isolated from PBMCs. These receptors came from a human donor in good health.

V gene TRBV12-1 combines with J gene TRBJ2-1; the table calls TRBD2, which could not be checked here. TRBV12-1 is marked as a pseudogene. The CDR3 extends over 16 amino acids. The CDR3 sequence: CASGTGRGTSYNEQFF. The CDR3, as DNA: TGTGCCAGCGGAACGGGGAGGGGGACTTCCTACAATGAGCAGTTCTTC.

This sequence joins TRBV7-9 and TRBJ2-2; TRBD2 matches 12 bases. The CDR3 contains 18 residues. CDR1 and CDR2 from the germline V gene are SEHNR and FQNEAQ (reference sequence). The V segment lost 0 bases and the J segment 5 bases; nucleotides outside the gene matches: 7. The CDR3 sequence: CASSLAPQTSGGTGELFF. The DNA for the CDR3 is TGTGCCAGCAGCTTAGCCCCCCAGACTAGCGGGGGTACCGGGGAGCTGTTTTTT.

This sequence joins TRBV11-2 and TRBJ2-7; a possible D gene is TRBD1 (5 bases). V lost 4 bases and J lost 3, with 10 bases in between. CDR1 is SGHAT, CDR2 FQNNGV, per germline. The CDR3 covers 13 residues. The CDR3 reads CASSSLDSYEQYF. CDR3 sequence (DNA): TGTGCCAGCAGCTCCCTAGACAGCTACGAGCAGTACTTC. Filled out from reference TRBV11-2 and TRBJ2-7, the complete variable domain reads EAGVAQSPRYKIIEKRQSVAFWCNPISGHATLYWYQQILGQGPKLLIQFQNNGVVDDSQLPKDRFSAERLKGVDSTLKIQPAKLEDSAVYLCASSSLDSYEQYFGPGTRLTVT.

The CDR3, as DNA: TGCGCCAGCAGCTTGGCCCTAGGGGACTTCACAGATACGCAGTATTTT. Translation gives CASSLALGDFTDTQYF. This chain links TRBV5-1 with TRBJ2-3, with D possibly TRBD2 on 6 matching bases. V dropped 0 bases and J dropped 2 bases, with 13 bases sitting between them. This CDR3 spans 16 amino acids. Germline V lookup: CDR1 SGHRS, CDR2 YFSETQ.

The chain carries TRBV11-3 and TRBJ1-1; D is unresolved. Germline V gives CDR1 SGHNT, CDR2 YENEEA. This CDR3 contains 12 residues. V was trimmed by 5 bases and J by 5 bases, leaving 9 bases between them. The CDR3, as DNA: TGTGCCAGCAGCCAGGTTACGACTGAAGCTTTCTTT. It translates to CASSQVTTEAFF.

For the CDR3, the DNA is TGTGCCAGCAGTGAAGCTCGGGGGGCCGGAAACTATGGCTACACCTTC. It yields the protein CASSEARGAGNYGYTF. This chain connects TRBV6-1 to TRBJ1-2; D is possibly TRBD1 (6 bases). This CDR3 region has 16 residues. The V gene's germline CDR1 is MNHNS and CDR2 SASEGT. The V end lost 0 bases, the J end lost 2 bases, and 13 bases lay between the germline ends.

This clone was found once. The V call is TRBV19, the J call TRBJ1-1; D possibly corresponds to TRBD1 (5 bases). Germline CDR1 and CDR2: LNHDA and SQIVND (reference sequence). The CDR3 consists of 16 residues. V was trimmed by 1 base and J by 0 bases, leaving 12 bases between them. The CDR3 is CASSIVGLPMNTEAFF. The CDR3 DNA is TGTGCCAGTAGTATAGTGGGACTCCCCATGAACACTGAAGCTTTCTTT.

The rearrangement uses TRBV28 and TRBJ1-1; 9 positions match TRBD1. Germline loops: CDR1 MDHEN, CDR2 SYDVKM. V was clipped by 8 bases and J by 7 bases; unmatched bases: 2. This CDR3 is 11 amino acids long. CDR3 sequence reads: CASGTGLEAFF. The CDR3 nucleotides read TGTGCCAGCGGGACAGGGCTTGAAGCTTTCTTT.

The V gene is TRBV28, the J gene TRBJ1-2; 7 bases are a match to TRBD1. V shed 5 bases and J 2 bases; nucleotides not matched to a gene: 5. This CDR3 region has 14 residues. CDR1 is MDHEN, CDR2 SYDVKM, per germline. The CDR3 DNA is TGTGCCAGCAGTCCCAGGGGGACGAACTATGGCTACACCTTC. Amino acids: CASSPRGTNYGYTF.

The CDR3 loop is CAISDVGGGTEAFF. The CDR3 nucleotides read TGTGCCATCAGCGACGTTGGGGGCGGGACTGAAGCTTTCTTT. This chain uses TRBV10-3 with TRBJ1-1; D possibly corresponds to TRBD1 (6 bases). Trimming removed 6 bases at V and 5 bases at J, with 16 bases between. This CDR3 comprises 14 residues. Germline CDR1 ENHRY, CDR2 SYGVKD.

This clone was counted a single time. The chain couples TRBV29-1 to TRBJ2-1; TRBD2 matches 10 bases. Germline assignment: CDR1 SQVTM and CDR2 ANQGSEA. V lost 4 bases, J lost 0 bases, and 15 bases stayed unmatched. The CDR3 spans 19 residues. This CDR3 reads CSVAPGGASGGASYNEQFF. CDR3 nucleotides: TGCAGCGTTGCCCCCGGGGGCGCCAGCGGGGGGGCCTCCTACAATGAGCAGTTCTTC.

In nucleotides, the CDR3 is TGTGCCAGCAGTGAAGGTCCATTTGTCCAAGAGACCCAGTACTTC. Its translation: CASSEGPFVQETQYF. The J gene is TRBJ2-5, the V gene TRBV6-1; D is ambiguous. The V end was cut by 1 base, the J end by 1 base, with 10 bases between. CDR3 length: 15 residues. CDR1 and CDR2 from the germline V gene are MNHNS and SASEGT.

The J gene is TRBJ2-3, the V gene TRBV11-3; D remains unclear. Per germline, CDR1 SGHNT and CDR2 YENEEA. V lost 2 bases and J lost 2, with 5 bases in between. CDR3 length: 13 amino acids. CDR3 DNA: TGTGCCAGCAGCTTACACTTCACAGATACGCAGTATTTT. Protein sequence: CASSLHFTDTQYF.

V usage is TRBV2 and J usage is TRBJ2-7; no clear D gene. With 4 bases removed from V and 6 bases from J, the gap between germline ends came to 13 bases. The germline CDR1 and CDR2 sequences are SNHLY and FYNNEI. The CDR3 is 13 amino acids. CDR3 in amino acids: CASSVMVVGEQYF. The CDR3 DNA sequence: TGTGCCAGCAGTGTCATGGTGGTCGGCGAGCAGTACTTC.

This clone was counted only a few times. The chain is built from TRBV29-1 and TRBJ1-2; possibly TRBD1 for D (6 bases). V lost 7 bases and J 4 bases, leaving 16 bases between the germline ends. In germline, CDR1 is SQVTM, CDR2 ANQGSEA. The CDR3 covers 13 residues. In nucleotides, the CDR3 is TGCAGCGCTGAGCGGACAGCGTCCTATGGCTACACCTTC. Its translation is CSAERTASYGYTF.

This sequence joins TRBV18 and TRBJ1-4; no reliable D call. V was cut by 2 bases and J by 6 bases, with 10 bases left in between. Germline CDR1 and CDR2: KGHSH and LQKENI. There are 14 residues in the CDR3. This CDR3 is CASSPKLTDEKLFF. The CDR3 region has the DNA TGTGCCAGCTCACCAAAACTGACTGATGAAAAACTGTTTTTT.